The rows below give T cell receptor beta chains drawn from one sample of a study of blood T cell repertoires in COVID-19. Sequenced by immunoSEQ multiplex PCR; TCRdb stores in-frame clones only, minus some. The sample has about 78,000 clones, over 75% seen once; the top ten hold around 0.8%. The sample consisted of peripheral blood. These TCRs come from a woman older than 75 with acute or convalescent COVID-19. Both conserved end residues are part of each CDR3. A D gene is named only where the DNA matches it firmly. A row's size may be missing; if present it is once, few, many or a size class.

>TRBV2|TRBJ1-2|NA|TRBD1
CASSRQGVVYGYTF
TGTGCCAGCAGCCGACAGGGGGTGGTCTATGGCTACACCTTC
>TRBV3-1/TRBV3-2|TRBJ1-2|once|NA
CASSPGAGMAGYTF
TGTGCCAGCAGCCCAGGTGCAGGGATGGCTGGCTACACCTTC
>TRBV2|TRBJ1-2|NA|NA
CASSAGLYYTF
TGTGCCAGCAGTGCAGGGCTTTACTACACCTTC
>TRBV7-3|TRBJ2-5|NA|NA
CASSSQLWETQYF
TGTGCCAGCAGCTCCCAGTTATGGGAGACCCAGTACTTC
>TRBV10-1|TRBJ2-7|few|TRBD2
CASLTSCYEQYF
TGCGCCAGCCTGACTAGCTGCTACGAGCAGTACTTC
>TRBV3-1/TRBV3-2|TRBJ1-2|NA|NA
CASTGAGGYTF
TGTGCCAGCACAGGGGCGGGTGGCTACACCTTC
>TRBV28|TRBJ1-2|NA|TRBD1
CASSRETGANYGYTF
TGTGCCAGCAGCCGCGAGACAGGGGCGAACTATGGCTACACCTTC
>TRBV12-3/TRBV12-4|TRBJ1-1|NA|NA
CASSLNGVTEAFF
TGTGCCAGCAGTCTAAACGGGGTGACTGAAGCTTTCTTT
>TRBV7-2|TRBJ2-7|NA|TRBD1
CASSFWTGIEQYF
TGTGCCAGCAGCTTTTGGACAGGGATCGAGCAGTACTTC
>TRBV24-1|TRBJ1-2|once|NA
CATSDLRGGYTF
TGTGCCACCAGTGATTTGCGGGGTGGCTACACCTTC
>TRBV6-6|TRBJ1-5|once|NA
CASSASTGRQPQHF
TGTGCCAGCAGCGCCAGTACAGGACGTCAGCCCCAGCATTTT
>TRBV5-3|TRBJ1-5|NA|NA
CARRAPQQEGRAPQHF
TGTGCCAGAAGAGCGCCCCAACAGGAGGGCAGGGCGCCCCAGCATTTT
>TRBV13|TRBJ2-7|NA|TRBD1
CASSLDRGDEQYF
TGTGCCAGCAGCTTAGACAGGGGGGACGAGCAGTACTTC
>TRBV19|TRBJ1-6|few|NA
CASSTVRSSYNSPLHF
TGTGCCAGTAGCACGGTCCGAAGCTCCTATAATTCACCCCTCCACTTT
>TRBV19|TRBJ1-2|NA|NA
CASSSFYGYTF
TGTGCCAGTAGTTCCTTCTATGGCTACACCTTC
>TRBV3-1/TRBV3-2|TRBJ2-7|NA|NA
CASSSFSRQYF
TGTGCCAGCAGCTCCTTCTCGCGGCAGTACTTC
>TRBV11-2|TRBJ2-6|NA|NA
CASTSRSGANVLTF
TGTGCCAGCACCTCTCGCTCTGGGGCCAACGTCCTGACTTTC
>TRBV27|TRBJ2-7|NA|TRBD2
CASSSRTSGYEQYF
TGTGCCAGCAGTTCCCGGACTAGCGGCTACGAGCAGTACTTC
>TRBV5-1|TRBJ2-2|once|TRBD2
CASGGVPNTGELFF
TGCGCCAGTGGGGGGGTACCCAACACCGGGGAGCTGTTTTTT
>TRBV18|TRBJ1-1|NA|NA
CASSPEGYTEAFF
TGTGCCAGCTCACCAGAGGGATACACTGAAGCTTTCTTT
>TRBV5-1|TRBJ1-1|NA|TRBD1
CASSWGGRGFTEAFF
TGCGCCAGCAGCTGGGGCGGCAGGGGGTTCACTGAAGCTTTCTTT
>TRBV29-1|TRBJ1-5|once|TRBD1
CSARDSPNQPQHF
TGCAGCGCCCGGGACAGCCCAAATCAGCCCCAGCATTTT
>TRBV5-1|TRBJ2-1|NA|NA
CASSLAPGNNEQFF
TGCGCCAGCAGCTTGGCCCCAGGGAACAATGAGCAGTTCTTC
>TRBV6-5|TRBJ1-2|NA|NA
CASSTTGLEGYTF
TGTGCCAGCAGTACTACAGGGTTAGAGGGCTACACCTTC
>TRBV18|TRBJ2-1|NA|NA
CASSPPAVIYNEQFF
TGTGCCAGCTCACCGCCGGCGGTCATCTACAATGAGCAGTTCTTC
>TRBV5-6|TRBJ2-1|NA|TRBD2
CASSRGLAGGIEQFF
TGTGCCAGCAGCCGGGGACTAGCGGGAGGTATTGAGCAGTTCTTC
>TRBV28|TRBJ1-1|NA|NA
CASSLAKGGAAFF
TGTGCCAGCAGTTTGGCTAAGGGGGGGGCAGCTTTCTTT
>TRBV5-4|TRBJ1-4|NA|NA
CASSPSVGGTNEKLFF
TGTGCCAGCAGCCCATCCGTGGGGGGAACTAATGAAAAACTGTTTTTT
>TRBV4-2|TRBJ1-3|once|NA
CASSQDGAGSGNTIYF
TGTGCCAGCAGCCAAGATGGGGCAGGGTCTGGAAACACCATATATTTT
>TRBV2|TRBJ1-1|NA|NA
CASSLQGNTEAFF
TGTGCCAGCAGTCTACAGGGGAACACTGAAGCTTTCTTT
>TRBV5-1|TRBJ2-2|NA|TRBD1
CASSSQGYTGELFF
TGCGCCAGCAGTTCACAGGGGTACACCGGGGAGCTGTTTTTT
>TRBV5-8|TRBJ2-3|NA|NA
CASSPRITDTQYF
TGTGCCAGCAGCCCTAGAATCACAGATACGCAGTATTTT
>TRBV28|TRBJ1-2|NA|TRBD1
CASSSIPGQGGGYTF
TGTGCCAGCAGTTCGATTCCGGGACAGGGTGGTGGCTACACCTTC
>TRBV18|TRBJ1-4|once|NA
CASSADRVGEKLFF
TGTGCCAGCTCAGCCGACAGAGTCGGTGAAAAACTGTTTTTT
>TRBV9|TRBJ1-2|few|TRBD1
CASSGQGVYF
TGTGCCAGCAGTGGACAGGGGGTTTACTTC
>TRBV11-3|TRBJ1-1|NA|TRBD1
CASSSSGTENTEAFF
TGTGCCAGCAGCTCGTCCGGGACAGAAAACACTGAAGCTTTCTTT
>TRBV7-8|TRBJ2-3|NA|TRBD2
CTASGGPGDTQYF
TGTACCGCTAGCGGGGGCCCGGGGGATACGCAGTATTTT
>TRBV10-3|TRBJ1-6|NA|NA
CAIRADSDNSPLHF
TGTGCCATCAGGGCGGACAGCGATAATTCACCCCTCCACTTT
>TRBV18|TRBJ2-2|few|TRBD2
CASSPLAGGPIPNTGELFF
TGTGCCAGCTCACCATTAGCGGGCGGCCCAATCCCGAACACCGGGGAGCTGTTTTTT
>TRBV18|TRBJ2-7|NA|NA
CASSPPAGTWGEQYF
TGTGCCAGCTCACCCCCCGCTGGGACATGGGGGGAGCAGTACTTC
>TRBV7-9|TRBJ1-5|NA|NA
CASSKQLGAPEDQPQHF
TGTGCCAGCAGCAAACAGCTCGGCGCACCGGAGGATCAGCCCCAGCATTTT
>TRBV18|TRBJ2-1|NA|NA
CASSPIESSYNEQFF
TGTGCCAGCTCACCAATAGAGAGCTCCTACAATGAGCAGTTCTTC